The 13 T cell receptor beta chains reported below all come from one sample, sequenced in a study of T-cell memory formation after mild COVID-19 (dated by TCRdb to the early 2020s). Library preparation employed 5' RACE. The sequencer listed for this sample is Illumina NovaSeq 6000. TCRdb reran the public reads through fastp at Q25 and MiXCR, keeping productive beta chains. Records with the same CDR3 protein are collapsed into one entry carrying the most frequent genes and DNA. The sample table records approximately 390,000 distinct CDR3 sequences; roughly 15% of these occur just once. The top ten hold 20% to 25% of the sample. The material sequenced was PBMCs or a T cell subset sorted from them (not recorded which). These receptors were collected from a man younger than 35 who had mild COVID-19 (a few samples of this study predate the infection). The sample titles of this study are shuffled in the database, so cell type and time point are left out; the donor was told from shared clones.

The chain carries TRBV7-9 and TRBJ1-1; possibly TRBD1 for D (6 bases). The CDR3 totals 14 residues. The germline V gene has CDR1 SEHNR and CDR2 FQNEAQ (reference sequence). V gave up 3 bases and J gave up 5 bases, with 13 bases separating them. CDR3 in amino acids: CASSFQGRTTEAFF. The CDR3 DNA sequence: TGTGCCAGCAGCTTCCAGGGGCGAACGACTGAAGCTTTCTTT.

The rearrangement joins TRBV5-1 to TRBJ1-2; D perhaps matches TRBD1 (5 bases). Per germline, CDR1 SGHRS and CDR2 YFSETQ. CDR3 length: 16 residues. Trimming left V 0 bases short and J 4 bases short, with 16 bases between. Here the CDR3 reads CASSLDPGLGSYGYTF. CDR3 DNA sequence: TGCGCCAGCAGCTTGGATCCGGGGCTCGGGAGCTATGGCTACACCTTC.

The DNA for the CDR3 is TGTGCCAGCAGTTTGGGTATGGCGGGGGCCCCATACAATGAGCAGTTCTTC. Encoded protein: CASSLGMAGAPYNEQFF. V usage is TRBV12-3 or TRBV12-4 and J usage is TRBJ2-1, with D tentatively TRBD2 (7 bases). V lost 3 bases to trimming and J lost 4 bases, with 19 bases between them. This CDR3 region has 17 residues.

The rearrangement uses TRBV4-1 and TRBJ2-1; D unclear. The CDR3 is 17 residues long. Trimming cost V 2 bases and J 5 bases, with 19 bases left between them. Germline V gene sequence: CDR1 MGHRA, CDR2 YSYEKL. In nucleotides, the CDR3 is TGCGCCAGCAGCCAACCGAGACGCCCCGACCAAGACAATGAGCAGTTCTTC. This gives the protein CASSQPRRPDQDNEQFF.

Only a few counts were recorded for this clonotype. The chain links TRBV28 to TRBJ2-1; 7 bases match TRBD1. Trimming removed 5 bases from V and 10 bases from J; junction bases left unmatched: 11. CDR3 length: 14 residues. In germline, CDR1 is MDHEN, CDR2 SYDVKM. The CDR3 coding sequence is TGTGCCAGCAGTCCCCCTCGGACAGGAAAGGAGCAGTTCTTC. Amino acids: CASSPPRTGKEQFF.

The chain uses TRBV6-2 or TRBV6-3 and TRBJ2-2; possible D gene TRBD2, 6 bases. Trimming stripped 6 bases from V and 4 bases from J, with 15 bases between. CDR3 length equals 15 residues. Looked up from germline, CDR1 is MNHEY and CDR2 is SVGEGT. The DNA of the CDR3 is TGTGCCAGCAGCGCCCGGGGCGGGGTCACCGGGGAGCTGTTTTTT. It yields the protein CASSARGGVTGELFF.

There are a few counts of this clonotype. This chain links TRBV15 with TRBJ1-2; 7 nucleotides match TRBD1. The V gene end was trimmed by 5 bases and the J gene end by 5 bases; junction bases not matched to a gene: 8. This CDR3 is 14 amino acids long. Per germline, CDR1 LNHNV and CDR2 YYDKDF (reference sequence). As DNA, the CDR3 is TGTGCCACCAGCCGACAGGGAGGAACATATGGCTACACCTTC. Translating gives CATSRQGGTYGYTF.

This clonotype was recorded a few times. This sequence joins TRBV28 and TRBJ1-1; maybe TRBD1 (6 bases). CDR1 is MDHEN, CDR2 SYDVKM, per germline. CDR3 length: 17 residues. With 4 bases removed from V and 3 bases from J, the gap between germline ends came to 21 bases. CDR3 residues: CASSWPLGRGFDTEAFF. DNA of the CDR3: TGTGCCAGCAGTTGGCCGTTGGGCAGGGGCTTTGACACTGAAGCTTTCTTT. Using reference TRBV28 and TRBJ1-1 for the parts outside the CDR3, the full variable domain is DVKVTQSSRYLVKRTGEKVFLECVQDMDHENMFWYRQDPGLGLRLIYFSYDVKMKEKGDIPEGYSVSREKKERFSLILESASTNQTSMYLCASSWPLGRGFDTEAFFGQGTRLTVV.

This clonotype turned up a few times. The chain couples TRBV11-2 to TRBJ1-2; 8 bases fit TRBD1. CDR1 is SGHAT, CDR2 FQNNGV, per germline. V shed 5 bases, J shed 3 bases, and the junction held 5 bases outside the gene matches. The CDR3 is made up of 14 amino acids. CDR3 in amino acids: CASSVDRGYYGYTF. The CDR3 DNA reads TGTGCCAGCAGCGTTGACAGGGGCTACTATGGCTACACCTTC.

The chain is built from TRBV5-1 and TRBJ2-5; 7 nucleotides align to TRBD2. The CDR3 is made up of 15 amino acids. Germline V gene sequence: CDR1 SGHRS, CDR2 YFSETQ. Trimming at V came to 4 bases and at J to 1 base, leaving 7 bases not matched to a gene. CDR3 DNA: TGCGCCAGCAGCGGTTTTGGGGGGGGCCAAGAGACCCAGTACTTC. Amino acids: CASSGFGGGQETQYF. Full variable domain (outside the CDR3, taken from reference TRBV5-1 and TRBJ2-5): KAGVTQTPRYLIKTRGQQVTLSCSPISGHRSVSWYQQTPGQGLQFLFEYFSETQRNKGNFPGRFSGRQFSNSRSEMNVSTLELGDSALYLCASSGFGGGQETQYFGPGTRLLVL.

This clonotype was picked up a small number of times. The V and J genes are TRBV3-1 and TRBJ2-3, with TRBD2 matching over 9 bases. Trimming removed 4 bases from V and 4 bases from J; junction bases left unmatched: 6. In germline, CDR1 is LGHDT, CDR2 YNNKEL (reference sequence). This CDR3 contains 15 residues. CDR3 DNA: TGTGCCAGCAGCCCGCCGGGACTAGCTGCAGATACGCAGTATTTT. It is translated as CASSPPGLAADTQYF.

This chain links TRBV29-1 with TRBJ2-5; D possibly matches TRBD1 or TRBD2 (5 bases each). The germline CDR1 and CDR2 sequences are SQVTM and ANQGSEA. CDR3 length: 15 amino acids. V shed 4 bases and J shed 5 bases, with 20 bases lying between them. The CDR3 is CSVGRGSYTTETQYF. In DNA, the CDR3 is TGCAGCGTTGGTCGGGGCAGCTACACTACTGAGACCCAGTACTTC.

The chain employs TRBV4-1 and TRBJ2-7; 11 nucleotides align to TRBD2. This CDR3 is 17 amino acids long. Germline assignment: CDR1 MGHRA and CDR2 YSYEKL. The V gene end was trimmed by 3 bases and the J gene end by 5 bases; junction bases not matched to a gene: 12. DNA of the CDR3: TGCGCCAGCAGCCATATCGGGACTAGCGGTGGTGGGGACGAGCAGTACTTC. Encoded protein: CASSHIGTSGGGDEQYF.